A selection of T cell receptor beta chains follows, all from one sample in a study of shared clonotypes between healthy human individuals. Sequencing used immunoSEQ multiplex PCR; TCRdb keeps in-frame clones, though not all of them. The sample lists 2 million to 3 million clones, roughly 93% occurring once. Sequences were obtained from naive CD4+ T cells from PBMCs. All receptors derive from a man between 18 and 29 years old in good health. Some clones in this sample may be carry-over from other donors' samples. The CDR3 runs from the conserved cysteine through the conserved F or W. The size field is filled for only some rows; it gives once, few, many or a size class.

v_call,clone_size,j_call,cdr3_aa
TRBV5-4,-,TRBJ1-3,CASSSTGTSGNTIYF
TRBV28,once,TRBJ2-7,CACRERSYEQYF
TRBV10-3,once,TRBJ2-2,CAISEQGAITGELFF
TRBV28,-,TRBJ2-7,CATAAGTGVREQYF
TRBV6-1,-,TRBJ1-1,CASTLGKDTEAFF
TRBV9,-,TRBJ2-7,CASSPSPSLVLPEQYF
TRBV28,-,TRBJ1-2,CASKSGGHYGYTF
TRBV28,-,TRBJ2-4,CASSPRTPGVYIQYF
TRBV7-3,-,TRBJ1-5,CASSLYGPTTGGNRGPQHF
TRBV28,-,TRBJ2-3,CASSPPGLAGLTDTQYF
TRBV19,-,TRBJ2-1,CASSITGGATNEQFF
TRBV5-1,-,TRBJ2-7,CASSLAGTGGSYEQYF
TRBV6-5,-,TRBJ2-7,CASRFSGRVQYEQYF
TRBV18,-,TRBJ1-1,CASSIGQGGWTEAFF
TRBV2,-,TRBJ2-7,CASRTQGRASYEQYF
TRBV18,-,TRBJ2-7,CASSQINSGEQYF